These T cell receptor beta chains were read from a single sample in a study of blood T cell repertoires in COVID-19. Assay used: immunoSEQ multiplex PCR; TCRdb lists only in-frame clones, some missing. The sample consists of roughly 140,000 clones, approximately 88% of them appearing once. Sequenced sample: peripheral blood. All receptors come from a man between 65 and 85 years old with acute or convalescent COVID-19. Each CDR3 is given with its conserved first and last residue. A D gene is named only where the DNA matches it firmly. Clone sizes are given selectively: once, few, many, or a class where the clone is expanded.

clone size,V gene,CDR3 length,J gene,D gene,CDR3 protein,CDR3 DNA
NA,TRBV27,13,TRBJ2-3,TRBD2,CASSWGSGSTQYF,TGTGCCAGCAGCTGGGGTAGCGGGAGTACGCAGTATTTT
NA,TRBV11-3,13,TRBJ2-3,NA,CASSGPSTDTQYF,TGTGCCAGCAGTGGCCCGAGCACAGATACGCAGTATTTT
few,TRBV5-1,13,TRBJ1-2,NA,CASSSGGGYGYTF,TGCGCCAGCAGCTCCGGGGGGGGCTATGGCTACACCTTC
NA,TRBV13,14,TRBJ2-7,TRBD2,CASSINGGRNEQYF,TGTGCCAGCAGCATAAACGGGGGGAGGAACGAGCAGTACTTC
NA,TRBV7-3,13,TRBJ1-2,TRBD1,CASSFASGGGYTF,TGTGCCAGCAGCTTCGCGTCAGGGGGTGGCTACACCTTC
NA,TRBV24-1,16,TRBJ2-7,TRBD2,CATSDPGLAGTYEQYF,TGTGCCACCAGTGACCCGGGACTAGCGGGCACCTACGAGCAGTACTTC
NA,TRBV9,17,TRBJ2-5,TRBD2,CASSVGPSTGGSETQYF,TGTGCCAGCAGCGTAGGCCCCTCTACGGGGGGGAGTGAGACCCAGTACTTC
NA,TRBV20-1,15,TRBJ2-3,NA,CSASDGGTSTDTQYF,TGCAGTGCTAGTGATGGGGGGACTAGCACAGATACGCAGTATTTT
NA,TRBV9,17,TRBJ1-5,TRBD1,CASTPGAGGGGNQPQHF,TGTGCCAGCACCCCTGGGGCAGGGGGAGGCGGCAATCAGCCCCAGCATTTT
NA,TRBV12-3/TRBV12-4,13,TRBJ1-1,TRBD1,CASLDRADTEAFF,TGTGCCAGTTTGGACAGGGCGGACACTGAAGCTTTCTTT
NA,TRBV12-5,14,TRBJ1-2,NA,CASGLSRLGYGYTF,TGTGCTAGTGGTTTGAGCCGACTTGGCTATGGCTACACCTTC
NA,TRBV7-8,14,TRBJ2-3,NA,CASSLGLYTDTQYF,TGTGCCAGCAGCTTAGGTCTCTACACAGATACGCAGTATTTT
NA,TRBV7-2,15,TRBJ2-4,NA,CASSPMGLLKNIQYF,TGTGCCAGCAGCCCAATGGGGCTACTCAAAAACATTCAGTACTTC
NA,TRBV12-3/TRBV12-4,13,TRBJ2-5,NA,CATSISPRETQYF,TGTGCCACCTCAATTAGCCCTCGAGAGACCCAGTACTTC
NA,TRBV27,16,TRBJ2-7,NA,CASSLSGQIRSYEQYF,TGTGCCAGCAGTTTATCAGGACAGATTAGGTCCTACGAGCAGTACTTC
once,TRBV28,17,TRBJ1-2,TRBD1,CASRVTGGNRITYGYTF,TGTGCCAGCAGGGTCACAGGGGGTAATCGGATAACCTATGGCTACACCTTC
NA,TRBV6-5,15,TRBJ2-4,TRBD1,CASRSKPGQGVIQYF,TGTGCCAGCAGGAGCAAACCGGGACAGGGGGTCATTCAGTACTTC
NA,TRBV7-7,15,TRBJ2-2,TRBD2,CASSLAGQGTGELFF,TGTGCTAGCAGCTTAGCGGGGCAAGGCACCGGGGAGCTGTTTTTT
NA,TRBV11-1,15,TRBJ1-2,NA,CASSRAGNPSGGYTF,TGTGCCAGCAGCAGGGCGGGCAACCCATCTGGTGGCTACACCTTC
NA,TRBV6-5,13,TRBJ2-7,TRBD1,CASSQDRDYEQYF,TGTGCCAGCAGCCAAGACAGGGATTACGAGCAGTACTTC
NA,TRBV11-2,19,TRBJ2-7,TRBD2,CASSTGGGRLAGGWGEQYF,TGTGCCAGCAGCACGGGGGGGGGAAGACTAGCGGGAGGCTGGGGCGAGCAGTACTTC
NA,TRBV2,14,TRBJ2-3,NA,CASSSRTGTDTQYF,TGTGCCAGCAGTTCGAGGACAGGCACAGATACGCAGTATTTT
NA,TRBV27,13,TRBJ2-3,TRBD1,CASRRQGSDTQYF,TGTGCCAGCCGACGACAGGGATCAGATACGCAGTATTTT
NA,TRBV28,15,TRBJ2-2,NA,CASSLRQGRTGELFF,TGTGCCAGCAGTTTAAGACAAGGTCGGACCGGGGAGCTGTTTTTT
NA,TRBV6-2/TRBV6-3,16,TRBJ1-4,TRBD1,CASSDRASIKNEKLFF,TGTGCCAGCAGTGACAGGGCCTCAATTAAGAATGAAAAACTGTTTTTT
NA,TRBV7-9,16,TRBJ2-5,TRBD1,CASSLRPGTGQETQYF,TGTGCCAGCAGTTTAAGACCCGGGACAGGCCAAGAGACCCAGTACTTC
NA,TRBV5-4,18,TRBJ2-1,TRBD2,CASSPGTSGGAVRNEQFF,TGTGCCAGCAGCCCCGGGACTAGCGGGGGGGCAGTTAGGAATGAGCAGTTCTTC
NA,TRBV7-7,15,TRBJ1-3,NA,CASREKTYSGNTIYF,TGTGCTAGCAGAGAAAAAACATACTCTGGAAACACCATATATTTT
NA,TRBV18,13,TRBJ2-5,NA,CASSPGAQETQYF,TGTGCCAGCTCCCCCGGAGCCCAAGAGACCCAGTACTTC
NA,TRBV19,13,TRBJ2-3,NA,CASTAGPTDTQYF,TGTGCCAGTACTGCGGGGCCGACAGATACGCAGTATTTT
NA,TRBV6-2/TRBV6-3,15,TRBJ1-2,NA,CASSQFSAGGHGYTF,TGTGCCAGCAGTCAATTTTCGGCGGGGGGCCATGGCTACACCTTC
NA,TRBV5-6,15,TRBJ1-1,NA,CASSFGPADNTEAFF,TGTGCCAGCAGCTTTGGTCCCGCGGATAACACTGAAGCTTTCTTT
NA,TRBV7-9,14,TRBJ2-5,NA,CASSLGGGQETQYF,TGTGCCAGCAGCTTAGGAGGGGGTCAAGAGACCCAGTACTTC
NA,TRBV5-1,15,TRBJ2-3,TRBD2,CASSPSGGTTDTQYF,TGCGCCAGCAGCCCGAGCGGGGGAACCACAGATACGCAGTATTTT
NA,TRBV2,19,TRBJ2-5,TRBD2,CASRGPGTSGIRIKETQYF,TGTGCCAGCAGGGGACCCGGGACTAGCGGGATAAGGATTAAAGAGACCCAGTACTTC
NA,TRBV3-1/TRBV3-2,17,TRBJ1-3,NA,CASSEERSRLSGNTIYF,TGTGCCAGCAGCGAGGAGAGGTCGCGACTCTCTGGAAACACCATATATTTT
once,TRBV28,16,TRBJ1-1,TRBD1,CASSPHRGQMNTEAFF,TGTGCCAGCAGTCCCCACAGGGGGCAGATGAACACTGAAGCTTTCTTT
NA,TRBV7-9,12,TRBJ2-7,NA,CASSPHSAEQYF,TGTGCCAGCAGCCCCCACAGTGCCGAGCAGTACTTC
NA,TRBV19,16,TRBJ2-1,TRBD1,CASSLLPGQGYNEQFF,TGTGCCAGTAGTTTACTTCCGGGACAGGGATACAATGAGCAGTTCTTC
NA,TRBV6-5,16,TRBJ2-3,NA,CASSYSTRAGTDTQYF,TGTGCCAGCAGTTACTCGACCAGGGCGGGCACAGATACGCAGTATTTT
NA,TRBV30,17,TRBJ1-4,TRBD1,CAWSVLGTGGYNEKLFF,TGTGCCTGGAGTGTACTGGGGACAGGGGGCTATAATGAAAAACTGTTTTTT
NA,TRBV5-1,14,TRBJ2-3,NA,CASRQPRGPDTQYF,TGCGCCAGCAGACAACCCCGGGGTCCAGATACGCAGTATTTT
NA,TRBV30,14,TRBJ1-2,TRBD1,CAWMGDRSNYGYTF,TGTGCCTGGATGGGGGACAGGAGTAACTATGGCTACACCTTC
few,TRBV2,17,TRBJ2-2,TRBD1,CASRLSQGAGNTGELFF,TGTGCCAGCAGACTATCGCAGGGGGCTGGGAACACCGGGGAGCTGTTTTTT
NA,TRBV6-5,13,TRBJ2-7,NA,CASSPTPSGEQYF,TGTGCCAGCAGCCCGACACCTTCTGGGGAGCAGTACTTC
NA,TRBV10-3,11,TRBJ1-2,NA,CALQGQGIWTF,TGTGCCCTACAAGGGCAGGGCATTTGGACCTTC
NA,TRBV18,15,TRBJ2-3,NA,CASRGQGSSTDTQYF,TGTGCCAGCCGGGGCCAGGGGTCAAGCACAGATACGCAGTATTTT
NA,TRBV14,15,TRBJ1-2,NA,CASSQDRGHNYGYTF,TGTGCCAGCAGCCAAGATCGCGGGCATAACTATGGCTACACCTTC
NA,TRBV25-1,14,TRBJ1-2,TRBD1,CASSGDRGRDGYTF,TGTGCCAGCAGTGGAGACAGGGGTCGGGATGGCTACACCTTC
NA,TRBV5-1,12,TRBJ2-7,NA,CAKPQGSSEQYF,TGCGCCAAACCACAGGGCTCCTCCGAGCAGTACTTC
NA,TRBV5-4,13,TRBJ1-1,TRBD1,CASSFTTGTEAFF,TGTGCCAGCAGCTTTACGACAGGGACTGAAGCTTTCTTT
NA,TRBV5-5,15,TRBJ1-5,NA,CASSLGGTGIPPQHF,TGTGCCAGCAGCCTGGGAGGTACAGGGATTCCGCCCCAGCATTTT
NA,TRBV5-1,14,TRBJ1-1,TRBD1,CASSLGQGMTEAFF,TGCGCCAGCAGCTTGGGACAGGGTATGACTGAAGCTTTCTTT
NA,TRBV19,14,TRBJ1-6,NA,CASSIRGPNSPLHF,TGTGCCAGTAGTATCCGAGGCCCCAATTCACCCCTCCACTTT